The clone carrying this TCR beta chain was counted between two and nine times. V gave up 4 bases and J gave up 4 bases; unmatched junction bases: 6. Looked up from germline, CDR1 is SGHTA and CDR2 is FQGTGA. The CDR3 consists of 15 residues. A single record per CDR3 protein comes from TCRdb applying MiXCR to the 5' RACE reads. The sample has fewer than 400,000 distinct CDR3 sequences, over 10% seen once. This sample was included in a study of T-cell memory formation after mild COVID-19. This TCR derives from a man younger than 35 who had mild COVID-19 (a few samples of this study predate the infection). Cell type and time point are not known. The chain links TRBV7-3 to TRBJ2-1; 8 bases fit TRBD1. The sample comprised PBMCs or a T cell subset sorted from them (not recorded which). CDR3 sequence (DNA): TGTGCCAGCAGCTCCTCGGGACAGGTTTACAATGAGCAGTTCTTC. This sequence encodes CASSSSGQVYNEQFF. The whole variable domain, filled in from reference TRBV7-3 and TRBJ2-1, reads GAGVSQTPSNKVTEKGKYVELRCDPISGHTALYWYRQSLGQGPEFLIYFQGTGAADDSGLPNDRFFAVRPEGSVSTLKIQRTERGDSAVYLCASSSSGQVYNEQFFGPGTRLTVL.